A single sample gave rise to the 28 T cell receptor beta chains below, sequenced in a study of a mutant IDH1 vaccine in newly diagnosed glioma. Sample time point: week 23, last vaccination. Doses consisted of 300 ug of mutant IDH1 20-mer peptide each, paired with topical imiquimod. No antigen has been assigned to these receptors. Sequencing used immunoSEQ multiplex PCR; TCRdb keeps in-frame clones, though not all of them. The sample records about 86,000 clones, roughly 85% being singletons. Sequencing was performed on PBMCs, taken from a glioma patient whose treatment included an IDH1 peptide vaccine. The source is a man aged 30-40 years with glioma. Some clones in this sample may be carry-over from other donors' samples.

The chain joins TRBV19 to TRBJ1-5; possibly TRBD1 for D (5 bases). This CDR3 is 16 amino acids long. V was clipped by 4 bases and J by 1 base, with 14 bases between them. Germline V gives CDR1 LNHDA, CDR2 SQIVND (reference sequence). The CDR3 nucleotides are TGTGCCAGTAGTACCGCCGGGGGAATCAGCAATCAGCCCCAGCATTTT. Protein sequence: CASSTAGGISNQPQHF.

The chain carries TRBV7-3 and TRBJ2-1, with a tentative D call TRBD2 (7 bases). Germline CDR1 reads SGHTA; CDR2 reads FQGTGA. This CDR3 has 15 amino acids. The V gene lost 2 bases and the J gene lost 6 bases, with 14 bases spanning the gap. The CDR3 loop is CASSLSGGEFNEQFF. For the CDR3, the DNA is TGTGCCAGCAGCTTATCGGGGGGCGAATTCAATGAGCAGTTCTTC.

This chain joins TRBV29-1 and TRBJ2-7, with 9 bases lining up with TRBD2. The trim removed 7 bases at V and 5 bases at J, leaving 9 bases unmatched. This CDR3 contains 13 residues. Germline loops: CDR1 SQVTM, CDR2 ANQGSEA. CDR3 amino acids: CSAYSGRSHEQYF. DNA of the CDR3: TGCAGCGCCTATAGCGGGAGAAGCCACGAGCAGTACTTC.

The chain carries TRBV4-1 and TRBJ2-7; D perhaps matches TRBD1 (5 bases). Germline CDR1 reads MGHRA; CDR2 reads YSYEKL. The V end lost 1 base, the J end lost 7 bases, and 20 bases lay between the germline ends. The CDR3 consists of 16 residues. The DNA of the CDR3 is TGCGCCAGCAGCCAAGTACTTGACAGAGGAGCTCGGGAGCAGTACTTC. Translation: CASSQVLDRGAREQYF.

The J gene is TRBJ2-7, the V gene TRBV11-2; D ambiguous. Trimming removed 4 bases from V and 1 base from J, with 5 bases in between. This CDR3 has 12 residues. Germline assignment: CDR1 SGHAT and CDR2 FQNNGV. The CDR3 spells CASSSSSYEQYF. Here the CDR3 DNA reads TGTGCCAGCAGCTCTTCTTCCTACGAGCAGTACTTC.

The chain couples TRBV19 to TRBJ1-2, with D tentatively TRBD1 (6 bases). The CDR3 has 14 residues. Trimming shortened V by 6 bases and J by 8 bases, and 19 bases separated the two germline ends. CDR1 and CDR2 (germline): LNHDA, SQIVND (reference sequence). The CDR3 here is CASSQGIETRGYTF. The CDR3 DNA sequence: TGTGCCAGTAGCCAGGGGATTGAAACGAGAGGCTACACCTTC.

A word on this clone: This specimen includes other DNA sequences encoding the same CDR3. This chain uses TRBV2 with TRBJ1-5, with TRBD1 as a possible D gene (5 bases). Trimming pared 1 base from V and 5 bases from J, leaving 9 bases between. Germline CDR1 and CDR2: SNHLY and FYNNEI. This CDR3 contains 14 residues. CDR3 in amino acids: CASSEERGYQPQHF. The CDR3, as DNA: TGTGCCAGCAGTGAAGAAAGGGGTTATCAGCCCCAGCATTTT.

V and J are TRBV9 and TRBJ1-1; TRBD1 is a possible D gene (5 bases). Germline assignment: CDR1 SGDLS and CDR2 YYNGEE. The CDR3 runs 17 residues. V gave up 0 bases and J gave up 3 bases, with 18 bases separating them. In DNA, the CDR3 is TGTGCCAGCAGCGTAGAAGGAGGGGTTTCGGGGGACACTGAAGCTTTCTTT. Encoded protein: CASSVEGGVSGDTEAFF.

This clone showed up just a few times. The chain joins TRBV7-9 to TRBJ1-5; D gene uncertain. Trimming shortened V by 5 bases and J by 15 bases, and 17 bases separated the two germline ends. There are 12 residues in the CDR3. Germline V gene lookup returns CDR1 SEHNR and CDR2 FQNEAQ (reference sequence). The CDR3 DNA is TGTGCCAGCAGCCTCCCCTTAGGATTACCGCATTTT. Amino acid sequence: CASSLPLGLPHF.

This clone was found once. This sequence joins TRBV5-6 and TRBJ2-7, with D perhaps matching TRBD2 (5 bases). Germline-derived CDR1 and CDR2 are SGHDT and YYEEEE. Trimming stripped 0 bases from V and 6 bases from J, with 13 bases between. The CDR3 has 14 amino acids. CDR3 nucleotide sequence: TGTGCCAGCAGCTTGGCCCTCAGAGAGGGCGAGCAGTACTTC. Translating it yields CASSLALREGEQYF.

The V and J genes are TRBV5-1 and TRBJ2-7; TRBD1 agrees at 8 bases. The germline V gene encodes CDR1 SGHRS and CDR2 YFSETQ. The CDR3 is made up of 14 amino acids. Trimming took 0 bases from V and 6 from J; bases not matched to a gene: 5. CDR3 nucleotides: TGCGCCAGCAGCTTGGGCGGACAGGGAGGCGAGCAGTACTTC. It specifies CASSLGGQGGEQYF.

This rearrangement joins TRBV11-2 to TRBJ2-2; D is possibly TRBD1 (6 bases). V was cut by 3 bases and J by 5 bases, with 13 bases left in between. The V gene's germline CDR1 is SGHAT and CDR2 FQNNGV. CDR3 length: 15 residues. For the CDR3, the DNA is TGTGCCAGCAGCTTGGGACACAGGGATACCGGGGAGCTGTTTTTT. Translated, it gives CASSLGHRDTGELFF.

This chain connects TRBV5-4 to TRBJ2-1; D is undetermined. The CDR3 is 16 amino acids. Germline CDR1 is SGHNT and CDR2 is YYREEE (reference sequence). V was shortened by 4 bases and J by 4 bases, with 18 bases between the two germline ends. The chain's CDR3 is CASSPAERPAYNEQFF. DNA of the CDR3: TGTGCCAGCAGCCCCGCGGAACGACCCGCATACAATGAGCAGTTCTTC. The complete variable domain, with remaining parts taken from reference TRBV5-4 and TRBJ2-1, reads ETGVTQSPTHLIKTRGQQVTLRCSSQSGHNTVSWYQQALGQGPQFIFQYYREEENGRGNFPPRFSGLQFPNYSSELNVNALELDDSALYLCASSPAERPAYNEQFFGPGTRLTVL.

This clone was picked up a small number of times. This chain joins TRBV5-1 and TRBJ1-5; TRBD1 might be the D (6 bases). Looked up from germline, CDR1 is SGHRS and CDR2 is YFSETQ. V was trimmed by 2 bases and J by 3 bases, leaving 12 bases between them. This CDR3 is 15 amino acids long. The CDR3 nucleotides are TGCGCCAGCAGCTTTGGAACAGGGATCAATCAGCCCCAGCATTTT. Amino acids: CASSFGTGINQPQHF.

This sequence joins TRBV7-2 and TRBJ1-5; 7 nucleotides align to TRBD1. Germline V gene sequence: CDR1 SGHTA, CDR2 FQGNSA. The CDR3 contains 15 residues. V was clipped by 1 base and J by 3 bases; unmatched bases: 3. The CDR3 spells CASSLVGTANQPQHF. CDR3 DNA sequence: TGTGCCAGCAGCTTAGTAGGGACAGCCAATCAGCCCCAGCATTTT.

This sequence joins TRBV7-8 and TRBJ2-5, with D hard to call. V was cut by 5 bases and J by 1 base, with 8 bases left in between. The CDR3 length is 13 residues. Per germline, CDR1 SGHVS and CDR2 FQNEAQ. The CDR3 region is CASSPVLQETQYF. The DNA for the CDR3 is TGTGCCAGCAGCCCGGTTCTCCAAGAGACCCAGTACTTC.

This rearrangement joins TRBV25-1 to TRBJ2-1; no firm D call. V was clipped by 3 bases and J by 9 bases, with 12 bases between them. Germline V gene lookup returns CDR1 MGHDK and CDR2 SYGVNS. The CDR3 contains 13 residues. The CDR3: CASSDLLLTEQFF. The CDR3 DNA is TGTGCCAGCAGTGACCTATTATTGACTGAGCAGTTCTTC.

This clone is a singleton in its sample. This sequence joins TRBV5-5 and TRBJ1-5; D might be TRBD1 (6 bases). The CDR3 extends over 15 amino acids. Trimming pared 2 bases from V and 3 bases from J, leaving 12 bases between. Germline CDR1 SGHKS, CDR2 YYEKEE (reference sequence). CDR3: CASSFRQGINQPQHF. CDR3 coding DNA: TGTGCCAGCAGCTTCAGGCAGGGGATCAATCAGCCCCAGCATTTT.

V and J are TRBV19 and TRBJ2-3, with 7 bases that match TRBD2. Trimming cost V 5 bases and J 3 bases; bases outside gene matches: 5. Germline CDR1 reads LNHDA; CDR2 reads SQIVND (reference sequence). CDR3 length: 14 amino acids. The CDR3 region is CASSFSGGTDTQYF. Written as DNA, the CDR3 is TGTGCCAGTAGTTTTTCGGGGGGAACAGATACGCAGTATTTT. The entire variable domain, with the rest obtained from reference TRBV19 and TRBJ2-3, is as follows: DGGITQSPKYLFRKEGQNVTLSCEQNLNHDAMYWYRQDPGQGLRLIYYSQIVNDFQKGDIAEGYSVSREKKESFPLTVTSAQKNPTAFYLCASSFSGGTDTQYFGPGTRLTVL.

DNA for the CDR3: TGTGCCAGCAGTTTGGGACAGGGTAGAGGGGAGACCCAGTACTTC. This translates into CASSLGQGRGETQYF. The chain carries TRBV28 and TRBJ2-5; the match to TRBD1 covers 9 bases. CDR1 MDHEN and CDR2 SYDVKM come from the germline V gene. This CDR3 contains 15 residues. Losses at the gene ends were 3 bases for V and 5 bases for J; bases not matched to a gene: 7.

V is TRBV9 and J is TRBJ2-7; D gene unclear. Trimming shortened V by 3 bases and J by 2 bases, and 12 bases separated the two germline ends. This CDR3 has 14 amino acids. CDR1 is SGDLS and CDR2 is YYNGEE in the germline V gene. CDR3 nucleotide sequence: TGTGCCAGCAGCGAGGGTCTGGGCCCCTACGAGCAGTACTTC. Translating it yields CASSEGLGPYEQYF.

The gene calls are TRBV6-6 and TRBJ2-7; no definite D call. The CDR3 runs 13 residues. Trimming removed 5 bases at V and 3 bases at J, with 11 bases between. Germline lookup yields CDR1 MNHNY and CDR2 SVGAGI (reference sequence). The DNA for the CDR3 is TGTGCCAGCAGTCCCGCCCCCTACTACGAGCAGTACTTC. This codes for CASSPAPYYEQYF.

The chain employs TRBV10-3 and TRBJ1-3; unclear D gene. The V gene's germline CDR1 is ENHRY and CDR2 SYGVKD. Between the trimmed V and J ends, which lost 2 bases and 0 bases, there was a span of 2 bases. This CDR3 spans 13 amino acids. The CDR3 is CAISESSGNTIYF. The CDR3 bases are TGTGCCATCAGTGAGAGCTCTGGAAACACCATATATTTT.

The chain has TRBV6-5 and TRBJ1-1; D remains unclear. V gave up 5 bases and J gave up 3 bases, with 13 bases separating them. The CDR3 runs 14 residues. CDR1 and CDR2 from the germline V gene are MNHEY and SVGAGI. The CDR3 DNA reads TGTGCCAGCAGTCCAACTGGGGAGGACACTGAAGCTTTCTTT. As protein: CASSPTGEDTEAFF.

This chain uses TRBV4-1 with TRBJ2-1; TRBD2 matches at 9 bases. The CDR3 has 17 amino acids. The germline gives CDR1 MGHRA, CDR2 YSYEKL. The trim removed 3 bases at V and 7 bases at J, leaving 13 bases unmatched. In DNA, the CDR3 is TGCGCCAGCAGCCATCTCGGGCTGGCGGGAGGGCGTAATGAGCAGTTCTTC. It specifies CASSHLGLAGGRNEQFF.

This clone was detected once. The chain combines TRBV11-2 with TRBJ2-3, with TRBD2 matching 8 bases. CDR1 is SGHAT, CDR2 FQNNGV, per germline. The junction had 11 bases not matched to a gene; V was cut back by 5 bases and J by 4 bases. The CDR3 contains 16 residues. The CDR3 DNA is TGTGCCAGCAGCCCAAGACTAGCGTCGATGCCAGATACGCAGTATTTT. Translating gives CASSPRLASMPDTQYF.

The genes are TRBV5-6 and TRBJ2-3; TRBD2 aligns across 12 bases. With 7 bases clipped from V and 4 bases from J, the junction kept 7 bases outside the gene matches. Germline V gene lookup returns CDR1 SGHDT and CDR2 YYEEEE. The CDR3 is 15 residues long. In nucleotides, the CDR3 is TGTGCCAGCCTCCGGCTAGCGGGAGGGCCAGATACGCAGTATTTT. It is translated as CASLRLAGGPDTQYF. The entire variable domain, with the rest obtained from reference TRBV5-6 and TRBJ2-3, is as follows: DAGVTQSPTHLIKTRGQQVTLRCSPKSGHDTVSWYQQALGQGPQFIFQYYEEEERQRGNFPDRFSGHQFPNYSSELNVNALLLGDSALYLCASLRLAGGPDTQYFGPGTRLTVL.

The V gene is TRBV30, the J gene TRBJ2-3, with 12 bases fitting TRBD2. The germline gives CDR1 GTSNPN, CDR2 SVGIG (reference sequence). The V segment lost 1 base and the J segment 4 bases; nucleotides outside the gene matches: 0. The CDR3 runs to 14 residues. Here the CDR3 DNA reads TGTGCCTGGAGTGGACTAGCGGGGGCAGATACGCAGTATTTT. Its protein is CAWSGLAGADTQYF.